Each of the 26 T cell receptor beta chains below was sequenced from the same sample in a study of regulatory T cells in long-lasting Graves disease. The time point is: newly diagnosed GD, antithyroid drugs for less than 3 months. Generation of the TCR library employed RNA extracted from PBMCs. The TCR beta library used iRepertoire HTBI primers with Arm-PCR amplification of CDR3. Each CDR3 protein gets one entry after TCRdb re-called the multiplex PCR reads with MiXCR. Of 620,000 or so distinct CDR3 sequences listed, under 20% are singletons. This sample also appeared in a second study, on T cells in Graves' hyperthyroidism and ophthalmopathy.

The source was peripheral blood mononuclear cells (PBMCs), collected at new diagnosis, from a patient treated with antithyroid drugs. These receptors came from a woman in her 30s with Graves disease.

This clonotype was found a few times. The chain links TRBV30 to TRBJ2-1; TRBD2 agrees at 8 bases. Germline lookup yields CDR1 GTSNPN and CDR2 SVGIG (reference sequence). The CDR3 length is 16 residues. The ends lost 2 bases at V and 2 bases at J; junction bases unmatched: 8. The chain's CDR3 is CAWSLYSGKAYNEQFF. As DNA, the CDR3 is TGTGCCTGGAGTTTATATAGCGGGAAGGCCTACAATGAGCAGTTCTTC.

This clonotype was recorded many times. The chain has TRBV6-1 and TRBJ2-3, with TRBD1 matching over 8 bases. V trimming: 6 bases; J trimming: 5 bases; junction bases outside the gene matches: 7. The CDR3 has 14 amino acids. Germline assignment: CDR1 MNHNS and CDR2 SASEGT. The DNA of the CDR3 is TGTGCCAGCAGGATGGACAGGGCCGTAGATACGCAGTATTTT. This encodes CASRMDRAVDTQYF.

At least ten counts were recorded for this clonotype. The V gene is TRBV19, the J gene TRBJ1-2; possibly TRBD1 for D (6 bases). The CDR3 is 15 residues long. The germline CDR1 and CDR2 sequences are LNHDA and SQIVND (reference sequence). Between the trimmed V and J ends, which lost 5 bases and 2 bases, there was a span of 15 bases. The DNA of the CDR3 is TGTGCCAGTAGTTCCCAGGGGACGGCAAACTATGGCTACACCTTC. Translation: CASSSQGTANYGYTF.

This clonotype turned up a few times. This chain uses TRBV2 with TRBJ1-2; the match to TRBD1 covers 8 bases. The germline V gene encodes CDR1 SNHLY and CDR2 FYNNEI. The CDR3 contains 12 residues. V was pared by 4 bases and J by 7 bases, with 2 bases of the junction left unmatched. CDR3 loop: CASSVTGVGYTF. CDR3 nucleotide sequence: TGTGCCAGCAGTGTGACAGGGGTTGGCTACACCTTC.

The sample holds many counts of this clonotype. The CDR3 sequence is CSARSPSRGLATYEQYF. CDR3 nucleotide sequence: TGCAGTGCTAGATCCCCCTCGCGGGGACTAGCGACCTACGAGCAGTACTTC. The V and J genes are TRBV20-1 and TRBJ2-7; the match to TRBD2 covers 10 bases. Trimming took 2 bases from V and 2 from J; bases not matched to a gene: 12. The CDR3 runs to 17 residues. Germline V gene lookup returns CDR1 DFQATT and CDR2 SNEGSKA (reference sequence).

In this sample, this clonotype turned up a few times. This CDR3 reads CASSYTSGVLNQPQHF. The CDR3, as DNA: TGTGCCAGCAGTTACACATCAGGGGTTCTAAATCAGCCCCAGCATTTT. This chain joins TRBV6-5 and TRBJ1-5; a possible D gene is TRBD1 (6 bases). The CDR3 covers 16 residues. V was trimmed by 2 bases and J by 4 bases, leaving 15 bases between them. CDR1 is MNHEY and CDR2 is SVGAGI in the germline V gene.

This clonotype was picked up a small number of times. V and J are TRBV4-1 and TRBJ2-1, with D possibly matching TRBD2 (5 bases). The V end was cut by 0 bases, the J end by 7 bases, with 19 bases between. The CDR3 loop spans 17 amino acids. Germline CDR1 MGHRA, CDR2 YSYEKL. CDR3 amino acids: CASSQDLERPGVNEQFF. The DNA for the CDR3 is TGCGCCAGCAGCCAAGATCTAGAGCGGCCCGGGGTTAATGAGCAGTTCTTC.

The rearrangement links TRBV14 to TRBJ2-7; 8 bases fit TRBD2. The CDR3 runs to 16 residues. The V gene's germline CDR1 is SGHDN and CDR2 FVKESK. Trimming cost V 7 bases and J 4 bases; bases outside gene matches: 15. The CDR3, as DNA: TGTGCCAGCACCGAAGCCTTACTAGCGGACGATTACGAGCAGTACTTC. Protein product: CASTEALLADDYEQYF.

As to this clonotype: The CDR3 ends on some other residue instead of the conserved phenylalanine or tryptophan, so this is likely a read error. This rearrangement joins TRBV6-1 to TRBJ2-1; 10 nucleotides match TRBD2. CDR3 length: 15 amino acids. V shed 8 bases, J shed 6 bases, and the junction held 10 bases outside the gene matches. Germline lookup yields CDR1 MNHNS and CDR2 SASEGT. As DNA, the CDR3 is TGTGCCAGCGCCTCTAGCGGGAGTTGGGCCAATGAGCAGTTCTCC. Amino acid sequence: CASASSGSWANEQFS.

This clonotype was counted between two and nine times. The chain carries TRBV5-1 and TRBJ2-2, with 7 bases matching TRBD2. The V segment lost 4 bases and the J segment 3 bases; nucleotides outside the gene matches: 3. CDR1 is SGHRS and CDR2 is YFSETQ in the germline V gene. The CDR3 has 14 amino acids. The CDR3 here is CASSGRVDTGELFF. DNA of the CDR3: TGCGCCAGCAGCGGGAGGGTGGACACCGGGGAGCTGTTTTTT.

This chain joins TRBV7-9 and TRBJ2-5; D is ambiguous. This CDR3 has 14 amino acids. Germline loops: CDR1 SEHNR, CDR2 FQNEAQ (reference sequence). Trimming took 3 bases from V and 5 from J, leaving 13 bases between them. DNA for the CDR3: TGTGCCAGCAGCTTCCAGGTGGGCCACGAGACCCAGTACTTC. Its protein is CASSFQVGHETQYF.

The CDR3 coding sequence is TGTGCCAGTAGTATTACAGGACAGGGACTTCTTGCCAAAAACATTCAGTACTTC. Translating gives CASSITGQGLLAKNIQYF. The chain combines TRBV19 with TRBJ2-4; 8 bases map to TRBD1. This CDR3 is built from 18 residues. Germline CDR1 reads LNHDA; CDR2 reads SQIVND (reference sequence). Trimming cost V 3 bases and J 1 base; bases outside gene matches: 11.

In the case of this clonotype: A much bigger clone sits one base away, suggesting this may be a read error. J is TRBJ1-2 and V is TRBV29-1; tentative D call: TRBD1 (6 bases). This CDR3 is 11 amino acids long. The V gene's germline CDR1 is SQVTM and CDR2 ANQGSEA. The CDR3, as DNA: TGCGGCGCCGCAGGGGTCTATGGCTACACCTTC. Protein: CGAAGVYGYTF.

This clonotype came up a few times. The rearrangement links TRBV27 to TRBJ1-6; 8 positions match TRBD1. The CDR3 spans 15 residues. CDR1 MNHEY and CDR2 SMNVEV come from the germline V gene (reference sequence). After removal of 5 bases from V and 6 bases from J, the junction contained 6 bases not matched to a gene. The CDR3 is CASSPKTGVNSPLHF. As DNA, the CDR3 is TGTGCCAGCAGTCCAAAGACAGGGGTTAATTCACCCCTCCACTTT.

The chain employs TRBV10-1 and TRBJ2-3; D is unclear. The CDR3 has 13 residues. V gave up 3 bases and J gave up 4 bases, with 8 bases separating them. Germline CDR1 WNHNN, CDR2 SYGVQD (reference sequence). CDR3 region: CASSEGVSDTQYF. CDR3 DNA: TGCGCCAGCAGTGAAGGTGTATCAGATACGCAGTATTTT.

Only a few counts were recorded for this clonotype. The junction does not match germline at one end; this may be a read error. V and J are TRBV5-1 and TRBJ1-4, with D possibly TRBD1 on 5 matching bases. This CDR3 has 15 residues. CDR1 is SGHRS and CDR2 is YFSETQ in the germline V gene. The CDR3 DNA reads TGTGCCAGCAGCTTGGTCGGGGCCTCCAATGAAAAACTGTTTTTT. It yields the protein CASSLVGASNEKLFF.

This clonotype was detected many times. This sequence joins TRBV12-3 or TRBV12-4 and TRBJ2-7; TRBD2 aligns across 9 bases. This CDR3 spans 15 amino acids. The ends lost 3 bases at V and 3 bases at J; junction bases unmatched: 6. CDR3 residues: CASSLVAGVLYEQYF. The CDR3 bases are TGTGCCAGCAGTTTGGTAGCGGGAGTACTCTACGAGCAGTACTTC.

The genes are TRBV20-1 and TRBJ2-3, with D possibly TRBD1 on 5 matching bases. With 2 bases removed from V and 6 bases from J, the gap between germline ends came to 9 bases. Germline values: CDR1 DFQATT, CDR2 SNEGSKA (reference sequence). The CDR3 loop spans 12 amino acids. CDR3 sequence: CSARPGIDTQYF. CDR3 in DNA: TGCAGTGCTAGACCAGGGATTGATACGCAGTATTTT.

This clonotype was counted at least ten times. The chain links TRBV30 to TRBJ2-7; D is ambiguous. The length of the CDR3 is 13 residues. Germline V CDR1 and CDR2: GTSNPN, SVGIG (reference sequence). V lost 4 bases and J lost 0, with 10 bases in between. CDR3 nucleotide sequence: TGTGCCTGGAACCCAGCAAGCTCCTACGAGCAGTACTTC. Protein: CAWNPASSYEQYF.

This clonotype has at least ten counts. This sequence joins TRBV5-1 and TRBJ2-1; D unresolved. This CDR3 is built from 14 residues. V shed 0 bases and J shed 3 bases, with 7 bases lying between them. Per germline, CDR1 SGHRS and CDR2 YFSETQ. The CDR3 coding sequence is TGCGCCAGCAGCTTGGGGTCAGGCTACAATGAGCAGTTCTTC. It specifies CASSLGSGYNEQFF.

The CDR3 coding sequence is TGTGCCAGCAGTCCTGATCCTTCAGGCGAGCAGTACTTC. Its translation: CASSPDPSGEQYF. This chain connects TRBV6-1 to TRBJ2-7; D ambiguous. V was pared by 5 bases and J by 6 bases, with 14 bases between. This CDR3 has 13 residues. CDR1 and CDR2 from the germline V gene are MNHNS and SASEGT.

Ten or more counts support this clonotype. This chain uses TRBV28 with TRBJ2-7, with D maybe TRBD1 (5 bases). Between the trimmed V and J ends, which lost 6 bases and 5 bases, there was a span of 29 bases. From germline, CDR1 is MDHEN and CDR2 SYDVKM. The CDR3 is made up of 18 amino acids. The CDR3 DNA reads TGTGCCAGCAGCTTCCACAGGTTCTCCTACGAGTTTACTAACGAGCAGTACTTC. This codes for CASSFHRFSYEFTNEQYF.

This clonotype came up a few times. The chain is built from TRBV11-2 and TRBJ2-2, with D possibly TRBD1 on 6 matching bases. This CDR3 contains 14 residues. V gave up 5 bases and J gave up 1 base, with 8 bases separating them. Germline CDR1 reads SGHAT; CDR2 reads FQNNGV. The CDR3 region is CASSMGQNTGELFF. CDR3 coding DNA: TGTGCCAGCAGCATGGGACAGAACACCGGGGAGCTGTTTTTT.

The genes are TRBV18 and TRBJ1-5, with 8 bases identical to TRBD1. The CDR3 consists of 14 residues. With 6 bases clipped from V and 7 bases from J, the junction kept 8 bases outside the gene matches. Germline values: CDR1 KGHSH, CDR2 LQKENI. DNA of the CDR3: TGTGCCAGCTCTGTAGGACAGGGAAGGCAGCCCCAGCATTTT. This sequence encodes CASSVGQGRQPQHF.

This sequence joins TRBV3-1 and TRBJ2-1; the D call may be TRBD1 or TRBD2 (5 bases each). CDR1 LGHDT and CDR2 YNNKEL come from the germline V gene (reference sequence). V shed 2 bases and J shed 16 bases, with 15 bases lying between them. This CDR3 region has 12 residues. The CDR3 coding sequence is TGTGCCAGCAGCCAATGGGGGAGCAGGAGATTCTTC. Translating it yields CASSQWGSRRFF.

The CDR3 DNA follows: TGCAGTGCTAGAGATATAAGCTCGGCGGGCGGTAGCACAGATACGCAGTATTTT. Its protein is CSARDISSAGGSTDTQYF. The chain uses TRBV20-1 and TRBJ2-3, with D tentatively TRBD2 (5 bases). CDR3 length: 18 residues. V lost 0 bases to trimming and J lost 0 bases, with 19 bases between them. Germline CDR1 is DFQATT and CDR2 is SNEGSKA (reference sequence).